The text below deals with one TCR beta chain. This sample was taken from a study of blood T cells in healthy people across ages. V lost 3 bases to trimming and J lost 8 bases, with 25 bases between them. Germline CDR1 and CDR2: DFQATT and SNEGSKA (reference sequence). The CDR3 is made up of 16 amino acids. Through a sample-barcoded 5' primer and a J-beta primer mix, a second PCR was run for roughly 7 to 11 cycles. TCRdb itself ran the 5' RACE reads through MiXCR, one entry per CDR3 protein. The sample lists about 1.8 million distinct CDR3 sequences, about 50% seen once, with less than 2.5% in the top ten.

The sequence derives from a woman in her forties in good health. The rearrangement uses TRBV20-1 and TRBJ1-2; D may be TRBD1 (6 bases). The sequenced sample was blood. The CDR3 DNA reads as TGCAGTGCTAGGAGCAACCAGGCCCCAGACAGGCGCGGCTACACCTTC. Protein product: CSARSNQAPDRRGYTF.